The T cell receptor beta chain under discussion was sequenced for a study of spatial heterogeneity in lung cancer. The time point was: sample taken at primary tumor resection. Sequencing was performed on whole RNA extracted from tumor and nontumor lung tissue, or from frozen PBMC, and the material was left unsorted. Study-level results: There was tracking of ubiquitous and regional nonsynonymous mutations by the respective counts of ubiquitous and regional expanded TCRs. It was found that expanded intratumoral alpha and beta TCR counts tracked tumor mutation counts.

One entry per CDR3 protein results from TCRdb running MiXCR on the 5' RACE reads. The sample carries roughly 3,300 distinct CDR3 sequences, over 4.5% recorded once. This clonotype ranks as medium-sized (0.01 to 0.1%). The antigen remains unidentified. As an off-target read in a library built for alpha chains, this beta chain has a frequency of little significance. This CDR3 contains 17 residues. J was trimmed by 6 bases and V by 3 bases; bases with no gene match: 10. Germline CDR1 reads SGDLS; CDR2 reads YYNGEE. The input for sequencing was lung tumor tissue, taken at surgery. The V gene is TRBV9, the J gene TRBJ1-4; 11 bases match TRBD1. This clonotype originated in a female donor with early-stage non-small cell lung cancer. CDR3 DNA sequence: TGTGCCAGCAGCGGAGACGGGACAGGGGGACGAGATGAAAAACTGTTTTTT. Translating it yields CASSGDGTGGRDEKLFF.